This T cell receptor (beta chain) comes out of a study of T cells in Graves' hyperthyroidism and ophthalmopathy (dated by TCRdb to the late 2010s). Study-level background: Peripheral blood samples were taken at the time of initial diagnosis, prior to any treatment. Prospective prediction of ophthalmopathy was tested in an independent validation cohort consisting of some 19 hyperthyroidism patients and more than 15 patients who later progressed to ophthalmopathy. The approximately 100 discovery patients were randomly divided into training and test sets at a 7:3 ratio. The paper describes TCR Vbeta CDR3 sequencing of 135 peripheral blood samples, made up of 43 ophthalmopathy patients, 70 to 75 hyperthyroidism patients and roughly 17 progressor patients. Thyroid tissue and blood T-cell repertoires from six Graves' hyperthyroidism patients were also compared in the study. To identify TCR V-J signatures that set the groups apart, the researchers used a discovery cohort of 100 patients, made up of roughly 45 with Graves' ophthalmopathy and about 59 with stable Graves' hyperthyroidism. Following sampling, methimazole starting at 30 mg daily was given to hyperthyroidism patients, and high-dose intravenous methylprednisolone was given to ophthalmopathy patients. The paper's findings and limits, for the study overall: Most expanded thyroid clonotypes (frequency above 0.001) were also detected in blood, a finding suggesting that blood repertoires may reflect thyroid immune responses. No statistical method was used to set the sample size in advance, and investigators knew the group allocation. In validation, progression to ophthalmopathy was predicted by the model with 70.59% sensitivity and 72.22% specificity, a median of around 5.9 months before onset. In cross-validation, a model built on a 13 V-J signature told ophthalmopathy apart from stable hyperthyroidism with 85% to 90% sensitivity and roughly 81% specificity, and in testing the same model reached 80%/75%.

This clonotype was observed a few times. Its antigen remains undetermined. No much larger clonotype is one base removed from it; base qualities were not supplied. Ophthalmopathy patients had moderately to severely active disease, Clinical Activity Score of at least 3, NOSPECS grade of at least 4, and duration under 3 months. Any patient with an uncontrolled infection, another autoimmune disease, pregnancy or lactation was excluded. Diagnoses relied on clinical symptoms, serum thyroxine and TRAb, thyroid ultrasound and orbital computed tomography. PBMCs were separated from roughly 10 ml of fresh peripheral blood using Ficoll-Paque density gradient centrifugation. Total RNA was extracted using Trizol reagent, and RNA quality was assessed on an Agilent 2100 Bioanalyzer. The TCR beta CDR3 regions were amplified from RNA transcripts. For the first round of RT-PCR on the TCR CDR3, the HTBI primer set was used together with the Qiagen OneStep RT-PCR kit. The libraries were constructed in a second round of multiplex PCR and then size-selected and purified. Sequencing of the libraries was done on an Illumina HiSeq2000 using paired-end 100 bp reads. Turning to the authors' computational methods: Raw data were processed with SOAPnuke, discarding reads with adapters, uncalled bases, mean Phred below 15, or no exact constant-primer or identifier match. High-quality paired reads were merged using COPE v1.2.5, and each unique nucleotide sequence was defined as a clonotype. Clonotypes were aligned to IMGT TRBV, TRBD and TRBJ reference segments using MiTCR v1.1. Only V-J combinations with frequency above 0.0001, covering 98% to 99.2% of repertoires, were analysed. A TCS score was defined as the ratio of F50 (clonal expansion) to E x V (chaos), with BLOSUM62-based TCRdist applied between CDR3 peptides within each V-J. Welch's t-statistics and random forest reduced around 520 V-J features to under 15, which were used in a naive Bayes classifier (R e1071). TCRdb reran the public reads through fastp at Q25 and MiXCR, keeping productive beta chains. Under each unique CDR3 protein, matching rows form one entry showing the most common genes and DNA. The V and J calls here are based on TCRdb, not the publication. The table for this sample lists about 500,000 distinct CDR3 sequences; more than 15% of them were counted only once. In total, the top ten clones hold 17% of the sample.

CDR1 and CDR2 are read off the germline V gene as SGHRS and YFSETQ. Relative to germline, V is 0 bases shorter and J is 0 bases shorter, with 13 bases between their ends. The CDR3 sequence holds 18 residues, the cysteine and phenylalanine included. Only the CDR3 region is kept as DNA, spanning 54 bases read in frame from base 1. This sequence uses TRBV5-1 and TRBJ2-6, with a tentative D gene TRBD2 over 6 matching bases. This receptor was obtained from a woman younger than 30 with Graves' ophthalmopathy. Sequenced sample: blood. The encoded CDR3 is CASSLGAGTLSGANVLTF. The DNA sequence is TGCGCCAGCAGCTTGGGTGCAGGGACTCTCTCTGGGGCCAACGTCCTGACTTTC. The full variable domain, with segments outside the CDR3 supplied by the reference TRBV5-1 and TRBJ2-6 proteins, appears as KAGVTQTPRYLIKTRGQQVTLSCSPISGHRSVSWYQQTPGQGLQFLFEYFSETQRNKGNFPGRFSGRQFSNSRSEMNVSTLELGDSALYLCASSLGAGTLSGANVLTFGAGSRLTVL.